The TCR beta chain under discussion was sequenced for a study of monozygotic twins with inflammatory bowel disease. General study points: Distinction of different T cell subtypes was not possible.

The germline gives CDR1 DFQATT, CDR2 SNEGSKA (reference sequence). The length of the CDR3 is 11 residues. After re-calling the 5' RACE reads, TCRdb lists one entry per CDR3 protein, DNA absent. In total, the table holds more than 300,000 distinct CDR3 sequences. As to this clonotype: Its antigen remains unknown.

This TCR was recovered from a human donor with ulcerative colitis or Crohn's disease, or a healthy co-twin of an affected twin (not recorded which). Sequenced sample: blood. The J gene is TRBJ1-2, the V gene TRBV20-1. The chain's CDR3 is CSASSDYGYTF.